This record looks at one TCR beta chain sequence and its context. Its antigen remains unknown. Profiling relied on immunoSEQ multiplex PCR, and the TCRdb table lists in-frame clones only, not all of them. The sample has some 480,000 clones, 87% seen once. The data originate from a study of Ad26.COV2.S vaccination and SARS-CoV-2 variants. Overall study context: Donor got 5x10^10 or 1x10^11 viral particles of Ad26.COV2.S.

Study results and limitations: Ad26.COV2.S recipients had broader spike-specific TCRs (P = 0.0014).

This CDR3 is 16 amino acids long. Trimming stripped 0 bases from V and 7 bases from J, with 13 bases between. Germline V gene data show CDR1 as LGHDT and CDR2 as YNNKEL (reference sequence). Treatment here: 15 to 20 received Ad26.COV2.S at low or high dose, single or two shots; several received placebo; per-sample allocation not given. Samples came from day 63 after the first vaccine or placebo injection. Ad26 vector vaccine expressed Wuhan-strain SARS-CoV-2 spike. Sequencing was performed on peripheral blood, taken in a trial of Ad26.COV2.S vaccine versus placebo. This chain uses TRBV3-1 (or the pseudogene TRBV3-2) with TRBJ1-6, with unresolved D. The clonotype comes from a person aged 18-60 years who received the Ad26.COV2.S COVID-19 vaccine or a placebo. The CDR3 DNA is TGTGCCAGCAGCCAAGACGGCGCCAGGACCAATTCACCCCTCCACTTT. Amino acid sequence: CASSQDGARTNSPLHF.